These 17 T cell receptor beta chains share one sample of origin, sequenced in a study of cytomegalovirus exposure and HLA in healthy donors. The table came from immunoSEQ multiplex PCR; TCRdb's copy has only in-frame clones and leaves some out. The sample includes about 65,000 clones, roughly 94% of them seen just once. The sequenced material came from PBMCs. The receptors here all came from a man between 18 and 35 years old in good health and CMV-seropositive.

This chain connects TRBV6-5 to TRBJ1-2; tentatively, D is TRBD1 (5 bases). The CDR3 spans 15 residues. Germline V CDR1 and CDR2: MNHEY, SVGAGI. Trimming stripped 5 bases from V and 0 bases from J, with 13 bases between. As DNA, the CDR3 is TGTGCCAGCAGTCGCCCGGGGGTATCTAACTATGGCTACACCTTC. It encodes CASSRPGVSNYGYTF.

This chain connects TRBV2 to TRBJ1-1, with 8 positions matching TRBD1. J gave up 0 bases and V 6 bases, and 18 bases lay outside the gene matches. CDR1 is SNHLY and CDR2 is FYNNEI in the germline V gene. The CDR3 has 19 amino acids. CDR3 sequence reads: CASSGSSDRVDPLNTEAFF. The CDR3 region has the DNA TGTGCCAGCAGCGGATCCTCGGACAGGGTTGATCCGTTGAACACTGAAGCTTTCTTT.

This chain connects TRBV27 to TRBJ2-2; D uncertain. The V end was cut by 3 bases, the J end by 7 bases, with 3 bases between. Germline CDR1 is MNHEY and CDR2 is SMNVEV (reference sequence). This CDR3 has 11 residues. The CDR3 nucleotides read TGTGCCAGCAGTTTTCGCGGGGAGCTGTTTTTT. It translates to CASSFRGELFF.

The rearrangement joins TRBV18 to TRBJ1-1; D remains ambiguous. V lost 6 bases to trimming and J lost 1 base, with 15 bases between them. Germline V gene lookup returns CDR1 KGHSH and CDR2 LQKENI. CDR3 length equals 15 residues. The CDR3, as DNA: TGTGCCAGCTCCGCCAACGGACTTACGAACACTGAAGCTTTCTTT. It yields the protein CASSANGLTNTEAFF. The complete variable domain, with remaining parts taken from reference TRBV18 and TRBJ1-1, reads NAGVMQNPRHLVRRRGQEARLRCSPMKGHSHVYWYRQLPEEGLKFMVYLQKENIIDESGMPKERFSAEFPKEGPSILRIQQVVRGDSAAYFCASSANGLTNTEAFFGQGTRLTVV.

V is TRBV28 and J is TRBJ1-1; D call uncertain. Between the trimmed V and J ends, which lost 8 bases and 1 base, there was a span of 5 bases. The germline V gene encodes CDR1 MDHEN and CDR2 SYDVKM. This CDR3 has 11 residues. The CDR3 loop reads CASGRNTEAFF. The CDR3 nucleotides are TGTGCCAGCGGCCGGAACACTGAAGCTTTCTTT.

This chain uses TRBV18 with TRBJ1-2; D unresolved. The CDR3 consists of 15 residues. The germline V gene has CDR1 KGHSH and CDR2 LQKENI. Deletions cut 0 bases from V and 2 bases from J, with 10 bases between. Written as DNA, the CDR3 is TGTGCCAGCTCACCACCAGCCTACCTCAACTATGGCTACACCTTC. Encoded protein: CASSPPAYLNYGYTF.

Turning to this clone: Other DNA variants within this sample encode the same CDR3. The rearrangement joins TRBV7-2 to TRBJ2-1, with 16 bases lining up with TRBD2. The CDR3 totals 15 residues. Trimming at V came to 5 bases and at J to 7 bases, leaving 2 bases not matched to a gene. Germline loops: CDR1 SGHTA, CDR2 FQGNSA. The CDR3 loop reads CASSLGLAGGNEQFF. In nucleotides, the CDR3 is TGTGCCAGCAGCCTGGGACTAGCGGGGGGGAATGAGCAGTTCTTC.

This chain connects TRBV6-5 to TRBJ2-5; D unresolved. Deletions cut 0 bases from V and 9 bases from J, with 17 bases between. The CDR3 totals 15 residues. The V gene's germline CDR1 is MNHEY and CDR2 SVGAGI. This chain's CDR3 is CASSYSMNWPLPQYF. DNA of the CDR3: TGTGCCAGCAGTTACTCGATGAATTGGCCATTGCCCCAGTACTTC.

This clone was picked up one time. This chain links TRBV10-3 with TRBJ2-1; the D gene is possibly TRBD2 (6 bases). The CDR3 spans 17 residues. Germline V CDR1 and CDR2: ENHRY, SYGVKD. Trimming shortened V by 4 bases and J by 0 bases, and 16 bases separated the two germline ends. The CDR3 region has the DNA TGTGCCATCAGTGTTTGGGTTAGCGGTTACTCCTACAATGAGCAGTTCTTC. This gives the protein CAISVWVSGYSYNEQFF.

This CDR3 reads CASSSPTGGVAEQYF. CDR3 in DNA: TGTGCCAGCAGTTCACCGACAGGGGGAGTAGCCGAGCAGTACTTC. The chain is built from TRBV27 and TRBJ2-7; 9 bases align to TRBD1. Germline CDR1 reads MNHEY; CDR2 reads SMNVEV (reference sequence). The junction had 10 bases not matched to a gene; V was cut back by 4 bases and J by 6 bases. This CDR3 comprises 15 residues.

This clone was detected only once. The gene calls are TRBV5-4 and TRBJ2-1; a weak D match, TRBD2 (6 bases). The CDR3 totals 15 residues. Germline lookup yields CDR1 SGHNT and CDR2 YYREEE (reference sequence). Trimming pared 4 bases from V and 4 bases from J, leaving 15 bases between. The CDR3, as DNA: TGTGCCAGCAGCGATCTAAGCGGACTATACAATGAGCAGTTCTTC. Amino acid sequence: CASSDLSGLYNEQFF.

This chain connects TRBV27 to TRBJ1-5; D uncertain. V lost 6 bases, J lost 6 bases, and 9 bases lay in between. The CDR3 has 12 amino acids. Germline-derived CDR1 and CDR2 are MNHEY and SMNVEV (reference sequence). In DNA, the CDR3 is TGTGCCAGCAGCCTGAGTCGTCAGCCCCAGCATTTT. Translating it yields CASSLSRQPQHF.

This chain links TRBV5-4 with TRBJ2-1; 8 bases map to TRBD1. Losses at the gene ends were 4 bases for V and 2 bases for J; bases not matched to a gene: 2. Germline V gene sequence: CDR1 SGHNT, CDR2 YYREEE (reference sequence). This CDR3 is 14 amino acids long. The CDR3 is CASSPGGPYNEQFF. The CDR3 DNA reads TGTGCCAGCAGCCCAGGGGGCCCCTACAATGAGCAGTTCTTC.

This clone is a singleton in its sample. The genes are TRBV13 and TRBJ2-7, with D tentatively TRBD2 (5 bases). There are 15 residues in the CDR3. V lost 6 bases and J lost 2, with 17 bases in between. Germline CDR1 reads PRHDT; CDR2 reads FYEKMQ (reference sequence). This chain's CDR3 is CASRRDTSPAYEQYF. The DNA of the CDR3 is TGTGCCAGCAGGCGCGATACTAGTCCCGCCTACGAGCAGTACTTC.

The rearrangement uses TRBV6-1 and TRBJ1-5, with D possibly TRBD1 on 6 matching bases. Trimming removed 5 bases from V and 5 bases from J, with 16 bases in between. In germline, CDR1 is MNHNS, CDR2 SASEGT. This CDR3 is built from 15 residues. CDR3 nucleotide sequence: TGTGCCAGCAGTCTAGGGGGGACTAGGGATCAGCCCCAGCATTTT. Its translation is CASSLGGTRDQPQHF.

The chain links TRBV7-9 to TRBJ1-1; a possible D gene is TRBD1 (5 bases). The CDR3 has 14 amino acids. Germline V CDR1 and CDR2: SEHNR, FQNEAQ (reference sequence). Trimming removed 4 bases at V and 3 bases at J, with 12 bases between. CDR3 DNA: TGTGCCAGCAGCTCCCAGCAGGGTGACACTGAAGCTTTCTTT. Its protein product is CASSSQQGDTEAFF. Combining the CDR3 with reference TRBV7-9 and TRBJ1-1 gives the whole variable domain DTGVSQNPRHKITKRGQNVTFRCDPISEHNRLYWYRQTLGQGPEFLTYFQNEAQLEKSRLLSDRFSAERPKGSFSTLEIQRTEQGDSAMYLCASSSQQGDTEAFFGQGTRLTVV.

This chain uses TRBV19 with TRBJ1-1; 7 bases map to TRBD1. With V trimmed by 7 bases and J by 1 base, 15 bases remained unmatched. Germline V CDR1 and CDR2: LNHDA, SQIVND (reference sequence). The CDR3 consists of 17 residues. As DNA, the CDR3 is TGTGCCAGTACCAGGGGGACAGATCTGGTAGGGAACACTGAAGCTTTCTTT. Translated, it gives CASTRGTDLVGNTEAFF.